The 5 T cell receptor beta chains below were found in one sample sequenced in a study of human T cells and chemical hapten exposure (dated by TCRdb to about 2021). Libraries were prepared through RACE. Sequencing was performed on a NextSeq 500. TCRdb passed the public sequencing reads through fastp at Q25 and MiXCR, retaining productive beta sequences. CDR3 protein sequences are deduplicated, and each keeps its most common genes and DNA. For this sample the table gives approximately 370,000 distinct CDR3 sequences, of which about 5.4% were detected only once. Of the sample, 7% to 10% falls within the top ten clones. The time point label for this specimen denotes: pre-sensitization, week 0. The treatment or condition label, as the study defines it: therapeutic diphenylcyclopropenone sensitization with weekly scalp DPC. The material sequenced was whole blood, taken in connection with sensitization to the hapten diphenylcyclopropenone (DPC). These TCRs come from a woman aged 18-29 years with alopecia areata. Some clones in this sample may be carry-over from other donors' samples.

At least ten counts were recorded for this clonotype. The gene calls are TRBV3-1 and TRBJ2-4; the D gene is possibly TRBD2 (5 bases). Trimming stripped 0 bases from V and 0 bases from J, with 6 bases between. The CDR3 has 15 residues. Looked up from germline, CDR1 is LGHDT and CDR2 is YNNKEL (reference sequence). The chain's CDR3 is CASSQDGLAKNIQYF. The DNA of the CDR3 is TGTGCCAGCAGCCAAGATGGACTAGCCAAAAACATTCAGTACTTC.

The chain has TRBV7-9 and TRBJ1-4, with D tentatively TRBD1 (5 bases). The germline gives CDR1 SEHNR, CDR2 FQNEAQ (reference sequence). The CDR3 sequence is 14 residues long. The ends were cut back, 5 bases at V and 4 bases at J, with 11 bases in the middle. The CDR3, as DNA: TGTGCCAGCAGCCGAGCGGGGGATAATGAAAAACTGTTTTTT. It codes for CASSRAGDNEKLFF.

CDR3 nucleotides: TGTGCCAGCAGTTACGCAGTGGTCGGGGAGCTGTTTTTT. Its protein product is CASSYAVVGELFF. The chain carries TRBV12-3 or TRBV12-4 and TRBJ2-2; D is ambiguous. The CDR3 sequence is 13 residues long. The V and J ends lost 4 bases and 7 bases respectively, with 10 bases between them.

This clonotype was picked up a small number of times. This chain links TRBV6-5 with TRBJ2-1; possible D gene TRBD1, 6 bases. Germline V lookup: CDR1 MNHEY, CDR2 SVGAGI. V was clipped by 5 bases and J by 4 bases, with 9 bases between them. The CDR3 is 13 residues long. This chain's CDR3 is CASSPRGYNEQFF. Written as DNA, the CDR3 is TGTGCCAGCAGTCCCAGGGGTTACAATGAGCAGTTCTTC.

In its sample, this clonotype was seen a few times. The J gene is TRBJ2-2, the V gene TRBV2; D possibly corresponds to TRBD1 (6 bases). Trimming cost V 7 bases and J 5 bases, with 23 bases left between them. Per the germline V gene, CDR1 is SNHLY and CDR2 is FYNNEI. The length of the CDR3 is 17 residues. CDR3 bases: TGTGCCAGCACTATAATTCCAGGGGACGAGAGGACCGGGGAGCTGTTTTTT. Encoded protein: CASTIIPGDERTGELFF.